Listed here are 10 T cell receptor beta chains from one sample, sequenced in a study of beta chain features in type 1 diabetes. Sequencing targeted expressed TCRB transcripts, as all isolated RNA had been reverse transcribed. Method: immunoSEQ multiplex PCR; TCRdb's copy keeps in-frame clones and lacks some. The sample lists about 620,000 clones, roughly a sixth occurring once. Sequencing input: naive CD4+ T cells from blood. Source of these receptors: a man younger than 35 in good health.

The chain links TRBV6-5 to TRBJ1-5; D may be TRBD1 (6 bases). The CDR3 has 14 amino acids. Per the germline V gene, CDR1 is MNHEY and CDR2 is SVGAGI. This CDR3 is CASKRALGGQPQHF. In nucleotides, the CDR3 is TGTGCTTCTAAGCGCGCCCTAGGGGGTCAGCCCCAGCATTTT.

The table lists this clone with a few counts. This sequence joins TRBV7-6 and TRBJ2-1, with D possibly TRBD2 on 6 matching bases. Germline V lookup: CDR1 SGHVS, CDR2 FNYEAQ. Trimming took off 6 bases at V and 5 bases at J, with 26 bases between the two ends. This CDR3 has 18 residues. As DNA, the CDR3 is TGTGCCAGCAGACCGTCAGGTTTTGCGGGGTTACGGCACAATGAGCAGTTCTTC. This gives the protein CASRPSGFAGLRHNEQFF. The variable domain in full, completed from reference TRBV7-6 and TRBJ2-1, reads GAGVSQSPRYKVTKRGQDVALRCDPISGHVSLYWYRQALGQGPEFLTYFNYEAQQDKSGLPNDRFSAERPEGSISTLTIQRTEQRDSAMYRCASRPSGFAGLRHNEQFFGPGTRLTVL.

This chain joins TRBV9 and TRBJ2-7; 10 nucleotides line up with TRBD2. Germline CDR1 is SGDLS and CDR2 is YYNGEE. Trimming took 1 base from V and 3 from J; bases not matched to a gene: 7. CDR3 length: 16 amino acids. The CDR3 DNA follows: TGTGCCAGCAGCGTAACTTTTGGGACTAGCGTCTACGAGCAGTACTTC. It codes for CASSVTFGTSVYEQYF.

A few counts support this clone. This chain uses TRBV19 with TRBJ2-1, with D perhaps matching TRBD2 (6 bases). The CDR3 runs to 15 residues. Trimming removed 7 bases at V and 3 bases at J, with 16 bases between. CDR1 and CDR2 (germline): LNHDA, SQIVND (reference sequence). DNA of the CDR3: TGTGCCAGTACCCCCACGCGGGACTTCTACAATGAGCAGTTCTTC. As protein: CASTPTRDFYNEQFF.

There are a few counts of this clone. The chain carries TRBV5-6 and TRBJ2-7; TRBD2 matches at 13 bases. This CDR3 comprises 15 residues. CDR1 is SGHDT, CDR2 YYEEEE, per germline. The V gene end was trimmed by 4 bases and the J gene end by 5 bases; junction bases not matched to a gene: 6. CDR3 region: CASSKLAGGTHEQYF. DNA of the CDR3: TGTGCCAGCAGCAAACTAGCGGGGGGGACCCACGAGCAGTACTTC.

The chain links TRBV30 to TRBJ1-1, with TRBD1 identical over 7 bases. J was trimmed by 2 bases and V by 8 bases; bases with no gene match: 11. The CDR3 totals 14 residues. From germline, CDR1 is GTSNPN and CDR2 SVGIG (reference sequence). Here the CDR3 reads CARDSGAFNTEAFF. In DNA form, the CDR3 reads TGTGCCAGGGACAGCGGCGCTTTTAACACTGAAGCTTTCTTT.

This clone has only a few counts. The CDR3 reads CASSLDSPPNTGELFF. In nucleotides, the CDR3 is TGTGCCAGCAGCTTAGATAGCCCCCCGAACACCGGGGAGCTGTTTTTT. The chain combines TRBV7-6 with TRBJ2-2; D is ambiguous. With 1 base removed from V and 0 bases from J, the gap between germline ends came to 9 bases. The germline V gene has CDR1 SGHVS and CDR2 FNYEAQ. The CDR3 extends over 16 amino acids.

In this sample, this clone turned up a few times. The chain joins TRBV10-3 to TRBJ2-1; D may be TRBD1 (5 bases). The CDR3 runs to 15 residues. Germline V lookup: CDR1 ENHRY, CDR2 SYGVKD. V was pared by 5 bases and J by 7 bases, with 18 bases between. The CDR3 loop reads CAISPTGSRANEQFF. CDR3 DNA: TGTGCCATCAGTCCAACCGGGTCCAGGGCGAATGAGCAGTTCTTC.

The chain recombines TRBV5-6 with TRBJ1-4, with 7 bases matching TRBD1. This CDR3 spans 13 amino acids. The trim removed 4 bases at V and 8 bases at J, leaving 5 bases unmatched. Germline CDR1 and CDR2: SGHDT and YYEEEE. Here the CDR3 DNA reads TGTGCCAGCAGCATGACAGGGTGGGAAAAACTGTTTTTT. Its translation: CASSMTGWEKLFF.

About this clone itself: One junction end does not reproduce the germline sequence, and a read error may be involved. The gene calls are TRBV5-4 and TRBJ2-2; perhaps TRBD1 as D (5 bases). The CDR3 length is 18 residues. Germline lookup yields CDR1 SGHNT and CDR2 YYREEE (reference sequence). The CDR3 coding sequence is TGCGCCAGCAGCCAAGTGGATTGGCAGGGCGTGCGAACCGGGGAGCTGTTTTTT. This translates into CASSQVDWQGVRTGELFF.